This TCR beta chain was sequenced during a study of identical twins. This clonotype was found a few times. Antigen: not known. Study-level points and caveats: The models systematically underestimated how much out-of-frame TCR alpha was shared in monozygotic twins. Findings depended on cross-sectional statistics rather than tracking the same donors. Out-of-frame alpha sequences that twins shared showed excess low generation probability. Abundant beta clonotypes from cord blood had fewer insertions, unlike memory repertoires, which showed none.

The germline CDR1 and CDR2 sequences are DFQATT and SNEGSKA (reference sequence). Germline trimming cut 3 bases from V and 2 bases from J; bases unmatched to any gene: 8. The CDR3 totals 15 residues. TCRdb re-called the 5' RACE reads through MiXCR, storing one row per CDR3 protein. This table has some 900,000 distinct CDR3 sequences, over 9% appearing once. These data also formed part of another study, on yellow fever vaccine responses in identical twins.

This clonotype was sampled from a woman under 30 in good health. The chain is built from TRBV20-1 and TRBJ2-7, with 9 bases identical to TRBD2. Specimen: PBMCs. The CDR3 sequence is CSARDPSGATYEQYF. The DNA of the CDR3 is TGCAGTGCTAGGGATCCTAGCGGGGCTACCTACGAGCAGTACTTC.